One and the same sample provided the 14 T cell receptor beta chains below, sequenced in a study of T-cell reconstitution after alpha-beta-depleted transplantation in children listed by TCRdb under 2016. Library construction relied on PCR. The reads were generated on an Illumina HiSeq 2500. TCR library preparation used molecular barcoding, with unique molecular identifiers applied to normalize quantification of the TCRbeta repertoire. The public reads were reprocessed in TCRdb via fastp at Q25 and MiXCR, keeping in-frame beta chains. Rows matching on CDR3 protein sequence are summarized as one entry with the most common DNA and genes. This sample has about 350,000 distinct CDR3 sequences in its table, and under 20% of those were observed once. The ten top clones hold about 41% of the sample. The label giving this sample's treatment or condition can be read as: allogeneic hematopoietic cell transplantation with graft depleted of TCRalphabeta T cells and CD19 B cells.

The sample was PBMCs, mostly from graft donor cells, taken 360 days after TCRalphabeta/CD19-depleted stem cell transplant. The receptors derive from a male patient aged 2 to 9 who had a stem cell transplant for acute lymphoblastic leukemia, so the T cells may come from the graft donor.

This clonotype was seen more than once but under ten times. The genes are TRBV12-3 or TRBV12-4 and TRBJ2-5; D possibly corresponds to TRBD2 (6 bases). The CDR3 has 15 amino acids. With 6 bases removed from V and 4 bases from J, the gap between germline ends came to 18 bases. DNA for the CDR3: TGTGCCAGCAGAACCTCGGGAGTTTCGGGAGAGACCCAGTACTTC. This sequence encodes CASRTSGVSGETQYF.

J is TRBJ2-7 and V is TRBV10-3, with 10 bases lining up with TRBD1. The V gene end was trimmed by 7 bases and the J gene end by 2 bases; junction bases not matched to a gene: 8. The V gene's germline CDR1 is ENHRY and CDR2 SYGVKD. This CDR3 region has 15 residues. CDR3 loop: CAIINTDRGPYEQYF. For the CDR3, the DNA is TGTGCCATCATAAATACCGACAGGGGGCCCTACGAGCAGTACTTC.

The chain couples TRBV10-3 to TRBJ1-2; TRBD1 matches at 8 bases. V was pared by 0 bases and J by 4 bases, with 10 bases of the junction left unmatched. CDR1 is ENHRY, CDR2 SYGVKD, per germline. The CDR3 is made up of 17 amino acids. CDR3 bases: TGTGCCATCAGTGAGTCTGGCAATGGACAGGGCCGCTATGGCTACACCTTC. Protein product: CAISESGNGQGRYGYTF.

This clonotype was picked up a small number of times. The chain is built from TRBV5-1 and TRBJ2-7, with a possible D match to TRBD1 (6 bases). The V end lost 0 bases, the J end lost 2 bases, and 24 bases lay between the germline ends. From germline, CDR1 is SGHRS and CDR2 YFSETQ. This CDR3 is 19 amino acids long. The CDR3 reads CASSLGEPGHIPTAYEQYF. CDR3 nucleotide sequence: TGCGCCAGCAGCTTGGGAGAACCGGGACACATCCCGACGGCCTACGAGCAGTACTTC.

The chain couples TRBV20-1 to TRBJ1-6; 9 bases are shared with TRBD1. J lost 9 bases, V lost 2 bases, and 11 bases had no gene match. Germline values: CDR1 DFQATT, CDR2 SNEGSKA (reference sequence). The CDR3 is made up of 16 amino acids. DNA for the CDR3: TGCAGTGCTAGACCACCCGGGACAGGGAGAAGTTCACCCCTCCACTTT. Its protein product is CSARPPGTGRSSPLHF.

In this sample, this clonotype turned up many times. CDR3 coding DNA: TGTGCCAGCAGGTTACAGGGGGGAGAAAAACTGTTTTTT. Translation: CASRLQGGEKLFF. The genes are TRBV7-9 and TRBJ1-4; 8 bases fit TRBD1. The CDR3 is 13 residues long. With 6 bases clipped from V and 8 bases from J, the junction kept 5 bases outside the gene matches. CDR1 and CDR2 from the germline V gene are SEHNR and FQNEAQ (reference sequence).

J is TRBJ2-4 and V is TRBV9; no definite D call. Between the trimmed V and J ends, which lost 0 bases and 8 bases, there was a span of 15 bases. The CDR3 runs 15 residues. Germline V gene data show CDR1 as SGDLS and CDR2 as YYNGEE. The CDR3 DNA reads TGTGCCAGCAGCGTAGAACCTAGTCTAATAGACATTCAGTACTTC. The encoded protein is CASSVEPSLIDIQYF.

This clonotype was seen just once. The CDR3 DNA follows: TGTGCCAGCAGCTTAGGCCGGGGACAGGGGGATCAGCCCCAGCATTTT. It is translated as CASSLGRGQGDQPQHF. The rearrangement joins TRBV7-8 to TRBJ1-5; 11 positions match TRBD1. The CDR3 contains 16 residues. V dropped 1 base and J dropped 5; count of bases not matched to a gene: 4. Germline-derived CDR1 and CDR2 are SGHVS and FQNEAQ.

This clonotype appeared a few times. This chain links TRBV10-3 with TRBJ2-1; the match to TRBD2 covers 7 bases. This CDR3 is 11 amino acids long. V was clipped by 9 bases and J by 9 bases; unmatched bases: 5. Germline CDR1 is ENHRY and CDR2 is SYGVKD. In DNA form, the CDR3 reads TGTGCCATGGGGGGGGGATTTGAGCAGTTCTTC. Amino acid sequence: CAMGGGFEQFF.

This clonotype has ten or more counts. The chain has TRBV25-1 and TRBJ2-7; 10 positions agree with TRBD1. Trimming removed 3 bases from V and 4 bases from J; junction bases left unmatched: 9. The CDR3 runs 16 residues. Germline lookup yields CDR1 MGHDK and CDR2 SYGVNS. The CDR3 coding sequence is TGTGCCAGCAGTGACTTGGGGAGGACAGGGGGTTACGAGCAGTACTTC. Translating it yields CASSDLGRTGGYEQYF.

V is TRBV12-3 or TRBV12-4 and J is TRBJ1-6, with 9 bases that match TRBD1. The CDR3 sequence is 14 residues long. V lost 6 bases and J lost 7; bases outside the gene matches: 4. The CDR3 DNA sequence: TGTGCCAGCAGGTCCGGACAGGGGAATTCACCCCTCCACTTT. This sequence encodes CASRSGQGNSPLHF.

This chain uses TRBV29-1 with TRBJ2-6; perhaps TRBD1 as D (7 bases). Deletions cut 4 bases from V and 4 bases from J, with 14 bases between. CDR1 SQVTM and CDR2 ANQGSEA come from the germline V gene. The CDR3 consists of 15 residues. CDR3: CSVADRAGGANVLTF. Written as DNA, the CDR3 is TGCAGCGTTGCTGACAGGGCGGGGGGGGCCAACGTCCTGACTTTC. The variable domain in full, with the rest retrieved from reference TRBV29-1 and TRBJ2-6, is SAVISQKPSRDICQRGTSLTIQCQVDSQVTMMFWYRQQPGQSLTLIATANQGSEATYESGFVIDKFPISRPNLTFSTLTVSNMSPEDSSIYLCSVADRAGGANVLTFGAGSRLTVL.

This clonotype occurred a few times. J is TRBJ2-3 and V is TRBV4-3; D gene uncertain. Germline lookup yields CDR1 LGHNA and CDR2 YSLEER. V dropped 0 bases and J dropped 5 bases, with 9 bases sitting between them. The CDR3 is 14 amino acids. CDR3 coding DNA: TGCGCCAGCAGCCAAGATAATCTATTAGATACGCAGTATTTT. As protein: CASSQDNLLDTQYF.

This clonotype was counted only a few times. For the CDR3, the DNA is TGTGCCAGCAGTCCCTCGAGGGCGGAGCAGTACTTC. It yields the protein CASSPSRAEQYF. The V and J genes are TRBV12-3 or TRBV12-4 and TRBJ2-7, with D possibly being TRBD2 (5 bases). This CDR3 region has 12 residues. V lost 5 bases, J lost 7 bases, and 12 bases lay in between.